These 7 T cell receptor beta chains were sequenced from one sample in a study of CD8 T cells in ankylosing spondylitis. Points from the study as a whole: What appeared characteristic of ankylosing spondylitis blood was a TCR beta motif of eight highly homologous variants.

No antigens are known for them. TCRdb called the 5' RACE reads again in MiXCR, with one record for every CDR3 protein. The repertoire has fewer than 550,000 distinct CDR3 sequences, about 5.2% of them found once; the top ten carry around 3.5%. The specimen was blood, either unsorted or a sorted T cell fraction (not recorded which). Source of these receptors: a male donor with ankylosing spondylitis.

This clonotype was observed many times. The V call is TRBV29-1, the J call TRBJ1-2; D remains unclear. The V end lost 6 bases, the J end lost 3 bases, and 8 bases lay between the germline ends. Germline V gene sequence: CDR1 SQVTM, CDR2 ANQGSEA. The CDR3 is 11 residues long. The CDR3 region has the DNA TGCAGCGTCTTGGACCACTATGGCTACACCTTC. This sequence encodes CSVLDHYGYTF.

This clonotype was observed many times. This sequence joins TRBV4-2 and TRBJ2-2, with unresolved D. CDR1 is LGHNA and CDR2 is YNFKEQ in the germline V gene. CDR3 length: 15 residues. The V end lost 4 bases, the J end lost 0 bases, and 9 bases lay between the germline ends. CDR3 protein: CASSRESANTGELFF. In nucleotides, the CDR3 is TGTGCCAGCAGCCGGGAAAGCGCGAACACCGGGGAGCTGTTTTTT.

This clonotype has at least ten counts. The chain joins TRBV6-1 to TRBJ1-2, with a possible D match to TRBD1 (6 bases). The CDR3 runs 13 residues. Per the germline V gene, CDR1 is MNHNS and CDR2 is SASEGT. V dropped 11 bases and J dropped 8 bases, with 21 bases sitting between them. The CDR3, as DNA: TGTGCCGGATCCGAGGGGGGCGCGAGGGGCTACACCTTC. Translated: CAGSEGGARGYTF.

In this sample, this clonotype turned up many times. The rearrangement uses TRBV4-2 and TRBJ2-3; D gene unclear. CDR1 is LGHNA, CDR2 YNFKEQ, per germline. The CDR3 loop spans 14 amino acids. V gave up 3 bases and J gave up 4 bases, with 11 bases separating them. The CDR3 DNA reads TGTGCCAGCAGCCAGGCCCGTGGGGCAGATACGCAGTATTTT. Its translation: CASSQARGADTQYF.

This clonotype came up many times. The chain links TRBV5-1 to TRBJ1-6; TRBD1 might be the D (6 bases). V shed 0 bases and J shed 7 bases, with 8 bases lying between them. The CDR3 extends over 14 amino acids. Germline lookup yields CDR1 SGHRS and CDR2 YFSETQ. As DNA, the CDR3 is TGCGCCAGCAGCTTGGAACAGGGCAATTCACCCCTCCACTTT. Protein sequence: CASSLEQGNSPLHF.

In its sample, this clonotype was seen many times. The chain links TRBV15 to TRBJ2-4, with D tentatively TRBD2 (5 bases). Per the germline V gene, CDR1 is LNHNV and CDR2 is YYDKDF (reference sequence). CDR3 length: 14 residues. The V and J ends lost 5 bases and 6 bases respectively, with 14 bases between them. DNA of the CDR3: TGTGCCACCAGCTCTGAGCGGTTGAGAAACATTCAGTACTTC. Translation gives CATSSERLRNIQYF.

This clonotype was observed many times. The chain carries TRBV5-5 and TRBJ1-5, with D perhaps TRBD1 (5 bases). CDR1 SGHKS and CDR2 YYEKEE come from the germline V gene (reference sequence). The CDR3 has 13 amino acids. Deletions cut 4 bases from V and 6 bases from J, with 11 bases between. The CDR3 nucleotides are TGTGCCAGCAGCCGGGGGAGGGTTCAGCCCCAGCATTTT. Translating gives CASSRGRVQPQHF.